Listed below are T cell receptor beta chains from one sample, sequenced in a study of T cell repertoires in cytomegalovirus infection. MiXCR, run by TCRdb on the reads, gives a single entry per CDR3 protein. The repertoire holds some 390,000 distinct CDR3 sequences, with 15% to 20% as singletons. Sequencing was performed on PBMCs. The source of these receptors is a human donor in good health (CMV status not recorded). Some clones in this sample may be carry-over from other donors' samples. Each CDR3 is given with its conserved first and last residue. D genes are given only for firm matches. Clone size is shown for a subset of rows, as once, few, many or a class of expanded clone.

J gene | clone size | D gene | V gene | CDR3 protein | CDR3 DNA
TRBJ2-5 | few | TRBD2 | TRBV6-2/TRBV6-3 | CASSPLAAGETQYF | TGTGCCAGCAGCCCGCTAGCGGCGGGGGAGACCCAGTACTTC
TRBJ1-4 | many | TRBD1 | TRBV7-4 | CASSSEGQGDEKLFF | TGTGCCAGCAGCTCCGAGGGACAGGGGGATGAAAAACTGTTTTTT
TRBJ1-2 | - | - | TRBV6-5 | CASSLHREDGYTF | TGTGCCAGCAGTTTGCACAGGGAGGATGGCTACACCTTC
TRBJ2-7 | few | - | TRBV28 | CASIDPSSYEQYF | TGTGCCAGCATAGACCCGAGCTCCTACGAGCAGTACTTC
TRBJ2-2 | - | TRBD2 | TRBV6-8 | CASSYPTSGGARTGELFF | TGTGCCAGCAGTTACCCGACTAGCGGGGGGGCCAGGACCGGGGAGCTGTTTTTT
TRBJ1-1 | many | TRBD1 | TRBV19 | CAIFDRGTGGTEAFF | TGTGCCATCTTCGACAGGGGGACTGGGGGCACTGAAGCTTTCTTT
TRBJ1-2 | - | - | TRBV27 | CASSFSGGYGYTF | TGTGCCAGCAGTTTCTCGGGGGGCTATGGCTACACCTTC
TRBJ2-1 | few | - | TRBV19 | CASSIVPLHEQFF | TGTGCCAGTAGTATAGTACCCCTACATGAGCAGTTCTTC
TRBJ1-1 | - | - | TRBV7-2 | CASSADRLNTEAFF | TGTGCCAGCAGCGCCGACAGGCTGAACACTGAAGCTTTCTTT
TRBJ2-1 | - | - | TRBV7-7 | CASSRSPPPDEQFF | TGTGCCAGCAGCCGATCCCCTCCGCCAGATGAGCAGTTCTTC
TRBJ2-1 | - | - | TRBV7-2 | CASSAQVEQFF | TGTGCCAGCAGCGCCCAGGTGGAGCAGTTCTTC
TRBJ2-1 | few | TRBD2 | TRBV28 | CASSSTVPRGGPPSYNEQFF | TGTGCCAGCAGTTCCACGGTCCCGCGGGGGGGCCCCCCTTCGTACAATGAGCAGTTCTTC
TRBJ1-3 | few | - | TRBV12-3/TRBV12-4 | CASSVGLGNTIYF | TGTGCCAGCAGCGTGGGCCTTGGAAACACCATATATTTT
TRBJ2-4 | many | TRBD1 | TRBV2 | CASSLSQGVGNIQYF | TGTGCCAGCAGCCTATCACAGGGGGTTGGAAACATTCAGTACTTC
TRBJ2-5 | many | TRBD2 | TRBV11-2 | CASSLAVAGKETQYF | TGTGCCAGCAGCTTAGCAGTAGCGGGGAAAGAGACCCAGTACTTC
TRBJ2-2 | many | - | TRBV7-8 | CASSLAGGATGELFF | TGTGCCAGCAGCTTAGCGGGGGGCGCGACCGGGGAGCTGTTTTTT
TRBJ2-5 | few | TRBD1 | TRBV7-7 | CASSEGTGETQYF | TGTGCCAGCAGCGAAGGGACAGGAGAGACCCAGTACTTC
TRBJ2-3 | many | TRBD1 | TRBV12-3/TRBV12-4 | CASRGQGADTQYF | TGTGCCAGCAGGGGACAGGGGGCAGATACGCAGTATTTT
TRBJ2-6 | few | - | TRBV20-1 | CSARGHNRAGANVLTF | TGCAGTGCTAGAGGCCATAACAGGGCTGGGGCCAACGTCCTGACTTTC
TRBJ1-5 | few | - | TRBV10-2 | CASRRAEGQPQHF | TGCGCCAGCAGGAGGGCTGAGGGTCAGCCCCAGCATTTT
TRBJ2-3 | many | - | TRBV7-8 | CASSPTGAASTDTQYF | TGTGCCAGCAGCCCAACGGGGGCCGCTAGCACAGATACGCAGTATTTT
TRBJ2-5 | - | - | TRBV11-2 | CASSLVGGGGETQYF | TGTGCCAGCAGCTTAGTAGGAGGGGGCGGAGAGACCCAGTACTTC
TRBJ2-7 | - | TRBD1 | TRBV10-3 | CAIGQGVKSYEQYF | TGTGCCATCGGACAGGGGGTTAAATCCTACGAGCAGTACTTC
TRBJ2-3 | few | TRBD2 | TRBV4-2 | CASSQGDYLAGGQDTQYF | TGTGCCAGCAGCCAAGGCGACTATTTAGCGGGGGGGCAGGATACGCAGTATTTT
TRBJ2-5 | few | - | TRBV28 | CASSLFIRQETQYF | TGTGCCAGCAGTTTATTTATACGGCAAGAGACCCAGTACTTC
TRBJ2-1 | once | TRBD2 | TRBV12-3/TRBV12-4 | CASSLRLARDDEQFF | TGTGCCAGCAGTTTACGACTAGCACGGGACGATGAGCAGTTCTTC
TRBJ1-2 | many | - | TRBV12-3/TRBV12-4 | CASSLVWHYGYTF | TGTGCCAGCAGTTTAGTCTGGCACTATGGCTACACCTTC
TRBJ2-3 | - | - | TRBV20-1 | CSATSGSGTDTQYF | TGCAGTGCCACCAGTGGCTCGGGCACAGATACGCAGTATTTT
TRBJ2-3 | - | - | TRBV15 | CATSGGYPPTDTQYF | TGTGCCACCAGCGGTGGCTACCCTCCCACAGATACGCAGTATTTT
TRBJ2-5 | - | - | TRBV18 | CASSRAGHPRETQYF | TGTGCCAGCTCACGCGCAGGACACCCGAGGGAGACCCAGTACTTC
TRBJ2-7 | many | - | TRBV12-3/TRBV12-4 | CASSLDSDSAYQQYF | TGTGCCAGCAGTTTGGATTCGGACAGTGCCTACCAGCAGTACTTC
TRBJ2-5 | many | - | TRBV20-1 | CSARSDLATQETQYF | TGCAGTGCTAGGTCAGATCTAGCGACCCAAGAGACCCAGTACTTC
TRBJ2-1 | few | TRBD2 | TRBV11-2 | CASSLGTSGGAYDEQFF | TGTGCCAGCAGCTTAGGGACTAGCGGGGGGGCCTACGATGAGCAGTTCTTC
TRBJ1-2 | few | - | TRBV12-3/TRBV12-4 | CASSLGTPLGYTF | TGTGCCAGCAGTTTAGGGACACCCTTAGGCTACACCTTC
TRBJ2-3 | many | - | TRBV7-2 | CASSLVAVTDTQYF | TGTGCCAGCAGCCTCGTGGCAGTCACAGATACGCAGTATTTT
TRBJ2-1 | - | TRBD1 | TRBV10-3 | CAIGAQGAGTNNEQFF | TGTGCCATCGGGGCGCAGGGGGCTGGGACAAACAATGAGCAGTTCTTC
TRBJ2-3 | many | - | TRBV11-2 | CASSSRRSGIHLAQYF | TGTGCCAGCAGCTCTCGCAGGAGTGGGATCCATTTGGCGCAGTATTTT